These T cell receptor beta chains were read from a single sample in a study of response to subunit inactivated influenza vaccine. TCRdb recomputed calls from the RT-PCR reads with MiXCR, one row per CDR3 protein. This table has fewer than 600,000 distinct CDR3 sequences, 7.2% appearing once. The sequenced sample was PBMCs from blood, obtained less than 30 months after vaccination. All receptors come from a man in his fifties or sixties who received an inactivated influenza vaccine. Both conserved end residues are part of each CDR3. The D gene is left open where the match is weak. Only part of the rows carry a size: once, few, many, or a class if the clone is expanded.

v_gene: TRBV20-1; abundance: many; d_gene: TRBD2; j_gene: TRBJ2-5; CDR3nt: TGCAGTGCTAGAGCGGCTAGCGGGAGGGCCAGAGAGACCCAGTACTTC; CDR3aa: CSARAASGRARETQYF
v_gene: TRBV5-8; abundance: .; d_gene: .; j_gene: TRBJ1-1; CDR3nt: TGTGCCAGCCTCGCCTGGACGGACCTTGAAGCTTTCTTT; CDR3aa: CASLAWTDLEAFF
v_gene: TRBV5-1; abundance: few; d_gene: .; j_gene: TRBJ1-1; CDR3nt: TGCGCCAGCAGCACCGGGACGCTGGCTGAAGCTTTCTTT; CDR3aa: CASSTGTLAEAFF
v_gene: TRBV12-3/TRBV12-4; abundance: many; d_gene: TRBD1; j_gene: TRBJ2-3; CDR3nt: TGTGCCAGCAGTACCGGGACAGGGACAGATACGCAGTATTTT; CDR3aa: CASSTGTGTDTQYF
v_gene: TRBV10-3; abundance: many; d_gene: .; j_gene: TRBJ2-5; CDR3nt: TGTGCCATCAGTGAGTCAATCGGGGGAGAGACCCAGTACTTC; CDR3aa: CAISESIGGETQYF
v_gene: TRBV5-1; abundance: few; d_gene: .; j_gene: TRBJ1-1; CDR3nt: TGCGCCAGCAGCTTGGGAGACAGTCGGGGCACTGAAGCTTTCTTT; CDR3aa: CASSLGDSRGTEAFF
v_gene: TRBV11-2; abundance: .; d_gene: .; j_gene: TRBJ2-7; CDR3nt: TGTGCCAGCAGCCCGGCCCGGACCTACGAGCAGTACTTC; CDR3aa: CASSPARTYEQYF
v_gene: TRBV9; abundance: many; d_gene: .; j_gene: TRBJ2-3; CDR3nt: TGTGCCAGCAGCCCTAACCGGGCCCCTATTTATTTT; CDR3aa: CASSPNRAPIYF
v_gene: TRBV7-2; abundance: .; d_gene: TRBD2; j_gene: TRBJ2-1; CDR3nt: TGTGCCAGCAGCACCCTTGGGGGCGGGGGGGACTCTGAGCAGTTCTTC; CDR3aa: CASSTLGGGGDSEQFF
v_gene: TRBV20-1; abundance: many; d_gene: .; j_gene: TRBJ2-3; CDR3nt: TGCAGTGCTACACCGTCCAGGGCCCGGGTGGATACGCAGTATTTT; CDR3aa: CSATPSRARVDTQYF
v_gene: TRBV11-2; abundance: many; d_gene: TRBD2; j_gene: TRBJ2-3; CDR3nt: TGTGCCAGCAGCTTAAGACTAGCGGGAGTGATAGATACGCAGTATTTT; CDR3aa: CASSLRLAGVIDTQYF
v_gene: TRBV28; abundance: few; d_gene: TRBD2; j_gene: TRBJ2-3; CDR3nt: TGTGCCAGCAGTGGGAAGCGGGAGTATCATGTTACGCAGTATTTT; CDR3aa: CASSGKREYHVTQYF
v_gene: TRBV5-1; abundance: few; d_gene: TRBD2; j_gene: TRBJ2-2; CDR3nt: TGCGCCAGCAGCCCCGGGACTAGCGGGGAGGAGCTGTTTTTT; CDR3aa: CASSPGTSGEELFF
v_gene: TRBV12-3/TRBV12-4; abundance: many; d_gene: TRBD1; j_gene: TRBJ1-5; CDR3nt: TGTGCCAGCAGTGAGACAGGGGGCGGGGGTCAGCCCCAGCATTTT; CDR3aa: CASSETGGGGQPQHF
v_gene: TRBV3-1; abundance: few; d_gene: TRBD2; j_gene: TRBJ2-5; CDR3nt: TGTGCCAGCAGCCAAGATCGGCTAGCGGGAGTTGGAGAGACCCAGTACTTC; CDR3aa: CASSQDRLAGVGETQYF
v_gene: TRBV5-1; abundance: .; d_gene: .; j_gene: TRBJ2-5; CDR3nt: TGCGCCAGCAGTCTGAATCTACAAGAGACCCAGTACTTC; CDR3aa: CASSLNLQETQYF
v_gene: TRBV20-1; abundance: few; d_gene: .; j_gene: TRBJ2-4; CDR3nt: TGCAGTGCTGGCGGGGGCGTGACCAAAAACATTCAGTACTTC; CDR3aa: CSAGGGVTKNIQYF
v_gene: TRBV6-1; abundance: many; d_gene: .; j_gene: TRBJ1-2; CDR3nt: TGTGCCAGCAGTCCCCACGGATCGAACTATGGCTACACCTTC; CDR3aa: CASSPHGSNYGYTF
v_gene: TRBV4-2; abundance: few; d_gene: .; j_gene: TRBJ1-4; CDR3nt: TGTGCCAGCAGCCAGCTTGGTGCCACTAATGAAAAACTGTTTTTT; CDR3aa: CASSQLGATNEKLFF
v_gene: TRBV2; abundance: many; d_gene: TRBD1; j_gene: TRBJ1-1; CDR3nt: TGTGCCAGCAGTGAAGGGACAGGTTTGAGCGAAGCTTTCTTT; CDR3aa: CASSEGTGLSEAFF
v_gene: TRBV9; abundance: few; d_gene: TRBD1; j_gene: TRBJ2-7; CDR3nt: TGTGCCAGCAGCCCCCGGACAGGGCTGGGAGAGCAGTACTTC; CDR3aa: CASSPRTGLGEQYF
v_gene: TRBV5-1; abundance: few; d_gene: TRBD2; j_gene: TRBJ2-1; CDR3nt: TGCGCCAGCGGTCTAGCGGGATACAATGAGCAGTTCTTC; CDR3aa: CASGLAGYNEQFF
v_gene: TRBV12-3/TRBV12-4; abundance: .; d_gene: .; j_gene: TRBJ2-2; CDR3nt: TGTGCCAGCAGTGAAACACTGAACACCGGGGAGCTGTTTTTT; CDR3aa: CASSETLNTGELFF
v_gene: TRBV6-1; abundance: few; d_gene: .; j_gene: TRBJ2-2; CDR3nt: TGTGCCAGCAGTGAAGCCGCAGGGCGGCTTCTGAGGCCTCCTTGGTTCGGTCCCGGGGAGCTGTTTTTT; CDR3aa: CASSEAAGRLLRPPWFGPGELFF
v_gene: TRBV20-1; abundance: .; d_gene: TRBD2; j_gene: TRBJ2-3; CDR3nt: TGCAGTGCTTGGGGAGCGGGGGGGCCCCCAGATACGCAGTATTTT; CDR3aa: CSAWGAGGPPDTQYF
v_gene: TRBV5-1; abundance: many; d_gene: .; j_gene: TRBJ1-2; CDR3nt: TGCGCCAGCAGCGCGGACACTGGCTATGGCTACACCTTC; CDR3aa: CASSADTGYGYTF
v_gene: TRBV7-2; abundance: few; d_gene: .; j_gene: TRBJ2-1; CDR3nt: TGTGCCAGCAGCTTAGCCGGGGGATCTGTTGAGCAGTTCTTC; CDR3aa: CASSLAGGSVEQFF
v_gene: TRBV19; abundance: few; d_gene: .; j_gene: TRBJ2-1; CDR3nt: TGTGCCGTACTCGATGAGCAGTTCTTC; CDR3aa: CAVLDEQFF
v_gene: TRBV20-1; abundance: few; d_gene: .; j_gene: TRBJ2-1; CDR3nt: TGCAGTGCTAGGAGTTCCGCGGGAACCAATGAGCAGTTCTTC; CDR3aa: CSARSSAGTNEQFF
v_gene: TRBV7-9; abundance: few; d_gene: .; j_gene: TRBJ2-3; CDR3nt: TGTGCCAGCAGCCTAGGGGACTTGGACTTTACAGATACGCAGTATTTT; CDR3aa: CASSLGDLDFTDTQYF
v_gene: TRBV4-2; abundance: many; d_gene: .; j_gene: TRBJ2-1; CDR3nt: TGTGCCAGCAGCCAAGAGCGGGACAACGGCGGTGAGCAGTTCTTC; CDR3aa: CASSQERDNGGEQFF
v_gene: TRBV7-8; abundance: .; d_gene: .; j_gene: TRBJ2-3; CDR3nt: TGTGCCAGCAGCTTACTAGCGAGAGGCACAGATACGCAGTATTTT; CDR3aa: CASSLLARGTDTQYF
v_gene: TRBV20-1; abundance: .; d_gene: TRBD2; j_gene: TRBJ2-1; CDR3nt: TGCAGTGCTGACGTGGGGACTAGCGCCAGGAGCTCCTACAATGAGCAGTTCTTC; CDR3aa: CSADVGTSARSSYNEQFF
v_gene: TRBV27; abundance: many; d_gene: TRBD2; j_gene: TRBJ2-1; CDR3nt: TGTGCCAGCAGTTTCGGGGGGTCCGGTGAGCAGTTCTTC; CDR3aa: CASSFGGSGEQFF
v_gene: TRBV7-9; abundance: .; d_gene: .; j_gene: TRBJ1-1; CDR3nt: TGTGCCAGCAGCTCTCTACAAAGTTCTTCTGAAGCTTTCTTT; CDR3aa: CASSSLQSSSEAFF
v_gene: TRBV4-3; abundance: .; d_gene: TRBD2; j_gene: TRBJ2-1; CDR3nt: TGCGCCAGCAGCCAAACAACTAGCGGGAGACACAATGAGCAGTTCTTC; CDR3aa: CASSQTTSGRHNEQFF
v_gene: TRBV10-3; abundance: .; d_gene: .; j_gene: TRBJ1-6; CDR3nt: TGTGCCATCAGTGAGTCGATTGGGACGGACAATTCACCCCTCCACTTT; CDR3aa: CAISESIGTDNSPLHF
v_gene: TRBV12-3/TRBV12-4; abundance: few; d_gene: TRBD2; j_gene: TRBJ2-3; CDR3nt: TGTGCCAGCAGTTTACGGGAGGCCGCAGATACGCAGTATTTT; CDR3aa: CASSLREAADTQYF
v_gene: TRBV3-1; abundance: .; d_gene: .; j_gene: TRBJ2-2; CDR3nt: TGTGCCAGCAGCAAAGCTTCCGCGGGGGCTCGCACCGGGGAGCTGTTTTTT; CDR3aa: CASSKASAGARTGELFF
v_gene: TRBV11-1; abundance: few; d_gene: TRBD1; j_gene: TRBJ2-2; CDR3nt: TGTGCCAGCAGCTCTACAGGGGCCCACACCGGGGAGCTGTTTTTT; CDR3aa: CASSSTGAHTGELFF
v_gene: TRBV27; abundance: .; d_gene: TRBD1; j_gene: TRBJ1-2; CDR3nt: TGTGCCAGCAGTTTATCGGGGACAGGGGGGACTAACTATGGCTACACCTTC; CDR3aa: CASSLSGTGGTNYGYTF